These 3 T cell receptor beta chains were sequenced from one sample in a study of blood T cell repertoires in COVID-19. Some clones are missing from TCRdb's copy, which holds only in-frame ones; the method was immunoSEQ multiplex PCR. This table holds hundreds of thousands of clones, roughly 85% found once. Sequences were obtained from peripheral blood. These receptor sequences come from a woman in her sixties or seventies with active or convalescent COVID-19.

The J gene is TRBJ1-5, the V gene TRBV18; TRBD1 matches 8 bases. The germline V gene has CDR1 KGHSH and CDR2 LQKENI. This CDR3 has 14 residues. The junction had 6 bases not matched to a gene; V was cut back by 2 bases and J by 9 bases. The CDR3 sequence is CASSPGTGQGPQHF. The CDR3 bases are TGTGCCAGCTCACCAGGGACAGGCCAGGGGCCCCAGCATTTT.

This clone has a handful of counts. The chain recombines TRBV12-5 with TRBJ1-6, with TRBD1 matching over 9 bases. CDR1 and CDR2 from the germline V gene are LGHNT and FRNRAP. J was trimmed by 4 bases and V by 6 bases; bases with no gene match: 7. The CDR3 runs 16 residues. The CDR3 is CASGADRGSYNSPLHF. CDR3 in DNA: TGTGCTAGTGGGGCGGACAGGGGCTCTTATAATTCACCCCTCCACTTT.

This clone turned up a few times. This rearrangement joins TRBV6-6 to TRBJ1-6; 7 bases are a match to TRBD1. The CDR3 runs 14 residues. From germline, CDR1 is MNHNY and CDR2 SVGAGI (reference sequence). The trim removed 2 bases at V and 9 bases at J, leaving 4 bases unmatched. The CDR3 spells CASSYGTEGSPLHF. For the CDR3, the DNA is TGTGCCAGCAGTTACGGGACAGAAGGTTCACCCCTCCACTTT.